This T cell receptor beta chain comes out of a study of cytotoxic CD8 clonotypes in ibrutinib-treated CLL. About the research overall: Partial responses totalled about 24 and complete responses 2; after median around 74 months, about 15 remained remitted and roughly twelve progressed.

Germline V gives CDR1 MNHNY, CDR2 SVGAGI (reference sequence). Trimming cost V 8 bases and J 10 bases, with 20 bases left between them. CDR3 length: 13 amino acids. TCRdb's table, derived via immunoSEQ multiplex PCR, lists solely in-frame clones and lacks some. The top ten clones hold about 45% of a sample with 50,000 to 65,000 clones, about 72% of them seen once. This clone came up a few times. The sequence was obtained from a human donor with chronic lymphocytic leukemia. The chain combines TRBV6-6 with TRBJ1-1; D possibly corresponds to TRBD1 (5 bases). This specimen consisted of PBMCs, obtained after 12 months of ibrutinib treatment. CDR3 region: CASGDSSGGAAFF. The CDR3 nucleotides read TGTGCCAGCGGAGACAGTTCGGGAGGGGCAGCTTTCTTT.